This T cell receptor beta chain appears in the sequencing data of a study of blood T cell repertoires in COVID-19. The CDR3 length is 12 residues. The V gene's germline CDR1 is KGHDR and CDR2 SFDVKD. V shed 7 bases and J shed 1 base, with 4 bases lying between them. Participants spanned ages roughly 18 to 90 years and resided in 20 to 30 US areas. Method: immunoSEQ multiplex PCR; TCRdb's copy keeps in-frame clones and lacks some. Among fewer than 200,000 clones listed, roughly 85% were seen once. J is TRBJ2-1 and V is TRBV24-1, with D unresolved. This clonotype originated in a woman between 18 and 29 years old who had recovered from COVID-19. Source material: PBMCs or T cells enriched from blood (not recorded which). In DNA, the CDR3 is TGTGCCACCAGCAGGTCCTACAATGAGCAGTTCTTC. This translates into CATSRSYNEQFF.